This entry lists 25 T cell receptor beta chains sequenced from one sample in a study of monozygotic twins with inflammatory bowel disease. TCRdb reprocessed the 5' RACE reads, keeping one entry per CDR3 protein, no DNA. Here the sample table reports approximately 160,000 distinct CDR3 sequences. Sequences were obtained from blood. These receptors were taken from a human donor with ulcerative colitis or Crohn's disease, or a healthy co-twin of an affected twin (not recorded which).

The chain employs TRBV19 and TRBJ1-5; with no DNA, the TCRdb D assignment of TRBD1 cannot be verified. The germline CDR1 and CDR2 sequences are LNHDA and SQIVND (reference sequence). CDR3 length: 12 residues. CDR3 protein: CASTGGYSIPNF.

The V gene is TRBV19, the J gene TRBJ2-1; TCRdb's assignment of TRBD2 cannot be checked, as there is no DNA. There are 13 residues in the CDR3. Per the germline V gene, CDR1 is LNHDA and CDR2 is SQIVND (reference sequence). The CDR3 spells CANPAGDYNEQFF.

The rearrangement joins TRBV7-3 to TRBJ2-3; TCRdb's D gene call, TRBD1, goes unchecked for lack of DNA. CDR1 is SGHTA, CDR2 FQGTGA, per germline. The CDR3 length is 15 residues. The CDR3 protein is CASSWGAGSTDTQYF.

CDR3 amino acids: CASSQEGRVRTDTQYF. The genes are TRBV3-1 and TRBJ2-3; TCRdb calls TRBD2, which cannot be checked without DNA. CDR3 length equals 16 residues. Germline V gene sequence: CDR1 LGHDT, CDR2 YNNKEL (reference sequence).

J is TRBJ2-3 and V is TRBV7-6; the TRBD1 assignment by TCRdb is unverifiable without DNA. There are 15 residues in the CDR3. Per the germline V gene, CDR1 is SGHVS and CDR2 is FNYEAQ. The CDR3 here is CASSLVYRGTDTQYF.

The genes are TRBV20-1 and TRBJ2-7. In germline, CDR1 is DFQATT, CDR2 SNEGSKA (reference sequence). CDR3 length: 13 residues. The CDR3 loop reads CSASVISSYEQYF.

The chain carries TRBV7-2 and TRBJ1-2. Germline lookup yields CDR1 SGHTA and CDR2 FQGNSA. The CDR3 loop spans 15 amino acids. The CDR3 sequence: CASRKTGTEGSGYTF.

This sequence joins TRBV20-1 and TRBJ2-7; TCRdb's assignment of TRBD1 cannot be checked, as there is no DNA. From germline, CDR1 is DFQATT and CDR2 SNEGSKA (reference sequence). This CDR3 is 16 amino acids long. The CDR3 sequence is CSARSRTGISSYEQYF.

V usage is TRBV5-1 and J usage is TRBJ2-7; the TRBD1 assignment by TCRdb is unverifiable without DNA. The CDR3 length is 15 residues. Germline V gives CDR1 SGHRS, CDR2 YFSETQ. CDR3 residues: CASSAGPGMAYEQYF.

The rearrangement uses TRBV10-3 and TRBJ2-3; the TRBD2 assignment by TCRdb is unverifiable without DNA. CDR1 is ENHRY and CDR2 is SYGVKD in the germline V gene. The CDR3 sequence is 17 residues long. The CDR3 loop is CAIRTLSGGASTDTQYF.

The rearrangement uses TRBV20-1 and TRBJ2-7; TCRdb's D call of TRBD1 is untestable without DNA. The CDR3 contains 15 residues. Germline V CDR1 and CDR2: DFQATT, SNEGSKA (reference sequence). The CDR3 reads CSAPSSWLVGGEQYF.

The chain combines TRBV6-1 with TRBJ2-2; TCRdb picks TRBD1, but there is no DNA to check that call. The CDR3 extends over 13 amino acids. The germline CDR1 and CDR2 sequences are MNHNS and SASEGT. The CDR3 sequence is CASSGDRFGELFF.

This chain links TRBV14 with TRBJ1-2; there is no DNA to check the TCRdb D call of TRBD1. Germline CDR1 SGHDN, CDR2 FVKESK. CDR3 length equals 13 residues. The CDR3 reads CASSVGQLYGYTF.

The V gene is TRBV11-2, the J gene TRBJ1-1. CDR1 SGHAT and CDR2 FQNNGV come from the germline V gene. The CDR3 has 14 amino acids. The CDR3 region is CASSLDLPGLEAFF.

This chain uses TRBV12-3 or TRBV12-4 with TRBJ2-2; TCRdb's D gene call, TRBD1, goes unchecked for lack of DNA. This CDR3 has 17 amino acids. CDR3 residues: CATSLIGGQNLPGELFF.

The rearrangement joins TRBV6-2 or TRBV6-3 to TRBJ1-6. CDR1 and CDR2 (germline): MNHEY, SVGEGT. This CDR3 has 14 residues. CDR3 sequence: CASSYTQGGSPLHF.

The chain carries TRBV15 and TRBJ2-3; TCRdb names TRBD2, which stays unverified in the absence of DNA. The CDR3 runs to 16 residues. CDR1 and CDR2 (germline): LNHNV, YYDKDF (reference sequence). The CDR3 here is CATSGGLAARTDTQYF.

The chain combines TRBV5-1 with TRBJ2-3; the TRBD1 assignment by TCRdb is unverifiable without DNA. Germline assignment: CDR1 SGHRS and CDR2 YFSETQ. The CDR3 totals 14 residues. Here the CDR3 reads CASSEGTGIDTQYF.

The genes are TRBV12-3 or TRBV12-4 and TRBJ2-7. CDR3 size: 12 residues. CDR3 protein: CASSPVPVEQYF.

The gene calls are TRBV15 and TRBJ2-5. This CDR3 comprises 13 residues. CDR1 LNHNV and CDR2 YYDKDF come from the germline V gene (reference sequence). CDR3 sequence: CATSIDTQETQYF.

This chain uses TRBV7-9 with TRBJ1-6. The CDR3 is 16 amino acids. The germline V gene has CDR1 SEHNR and CDR2 FQNEAQ (reference sequence). This CDR3 reads CASSLGEVSYNSPLHF.

V usage is TRBV14 and J usage is TRBJ1-2; TCRdb's D call of TRBD1 is untestable without DNA. CDR1 is SGHDN, CDR2 FVKESK, per germline. This CDR3 region has 16 residues. The CDR3 here is CASSQWRGATNYGYTF. Full variable domain (remainder filled in from reference TRBV14 and TRBJ1-2): EAGVTQFPSHSVIEKGQTVTLRCDPISGHDNLYWYRRVMGKEIKFLLHFVKESKQDESGMPNNRFLAERTGGTYSTLKVQPAELEDSGVYFCASSQWRGATNYGYTFGSGTRLTVV.

The chain is built from TRBV30 and TRBJ2-6. From germline, CDR1 is GTSNPN and CDR2 SVGIG (reference sequence). This CDR3 is built from 16 residues. CDR3 sequence reads: CAWSVRRFSGANVLTF.

This sequence joins TRBV7-2 and TRBJ1-2; TCRdb's D gene call, TRBD1, goes unchecked for lack of DNA. This CDR3 is built from 14 residues. The germline V gene has CDR1 SGHTA and CDR2 FQGNSA. The CDR3 sequence is CASSLGRGGYGYTF.

The chain couples TRBV7-6 to TRBJ1-1. The CDR3 has 14 amino acids. In germline, CDR1 is SGHVS, CDR2 FNYEAQ. The CDR3 protein is CASSLGIDPTEAFF.